Presented here are 5 T cell receptor beta chains from one specimen sequenced in a study of Ad26.COV2.S vaccination and SARS-CoV-2 variants. Treatment here: roughly 20 received Ad26.COV2.S at low or high dose, single or two shots; 5 received placebo; per-sample allocation not given. Samples came from day 63 after the first vaccine or placebo injection. The table came from immunoSEQ multiplex PCR; TCRdb's copy has only in-frame clones and leaves some out. In the table there are about 440,000 clones, approximately 88% of which are singletons. The sequencing here drew on peripheral blood, taken in a trial of Ad26.COV2.S vaccine versus placebo. Source of these receptors: a person aged 18-60 years who received the Ad26.COV2.S COVID-19 vaccine or a placebo.

J is TRBJ2-7 and V is TRBV11-3; D is unresolved. Trimming removed 5 bases from V and 4 bases from J, with 18 bases in between. The length of the CDR3 is 15 residues. CDR1 SGHNT and CDR2 YENEEA come from the germline V gene. The CDR3, as DNA: TGTGCCAGCAGCCAGCTTTTGGGCCCCGGATACGAGCAGTACTTC. The encoded protein is CASSQLLGPGYEQYF.

The chain carries TRBV18 and TRBJ1-1; the D gene is possibly TRBD1 (5 bases). This CDR3 has 16 amino acids. Trimming cost V 3 bases and J 1 base, with 15 bases left between them. Germline CDR1 and CDR2: KGHSH and LQKENI. The chain's CDR3 is CASSPRDPGTNTEAFF. CDR3 coding DNA: TGTGCCAGCTCACCCCGGGACCCCGGGACGAACACTGAAGCTTTCTTT.

This chain connects TRBV9 to TRBJ1-4; 7 bases map to TRBD1. J gave up 11 bases and V 3 bases, and 16 bases lay outside the gene matches. The CDR3 covers 16 residues. Looked up from germline, CDR1 is SGDLS and CDR2 is YYNGEE. The CDR3 sequence: CASSGGPGTATGKLFF. Here the CDR3 DNA reads TGTGCCAGCAGCGGCGGACCAGGGACAGCCACCGGGAAACTGTTTTTT. Drawing the rest from reference TRBV9 and TRBJ1-4, the complete variable domain is DSGVTQTPKHLITATGQRVTLRCSPRSGDLSVYWYQQSLDQGLQFLIQYYNGEERAKGNILERFSAQQFPDLHSELNLSSLELGDSALYFCASSGGPGTATGKLFFGSGTQLSVL.

This chain uses TRBV9 with TRBJ2-4, with no clear D. The CDR3 has 16 amino acids. Germline V gene lookup returns CDR1 SGDLS and CDR2 YYNGEE. Trimming shortened V by 4 bases and J by 1 base, and 15 bases separated the two germline ends. The CDR3 here is CASSPRSVAAKNIQYF. The CDR3 DNA reads as TGTGCCAGCAGCCCCCGTTCTGTTGCTGCCAAAAACATTCAGTACTTC.

The rearrangement joins TRBV28 to TRBJ1-1; 7 bases match TRBD1. The trim removed 2 bases at V and 10 bases at J, leaving 7 bases unmatched. There are 13 residues in the CDR3. From germline, CDR1 is MDHEN and CDR2 SYDVKM. The CDR3 spells CASSLRGQRRAFF. Written as DNA, the CDR3 is TGTGCCAGCAGTTTACGGGGACAGAGAAGAGCTTTCTTT.